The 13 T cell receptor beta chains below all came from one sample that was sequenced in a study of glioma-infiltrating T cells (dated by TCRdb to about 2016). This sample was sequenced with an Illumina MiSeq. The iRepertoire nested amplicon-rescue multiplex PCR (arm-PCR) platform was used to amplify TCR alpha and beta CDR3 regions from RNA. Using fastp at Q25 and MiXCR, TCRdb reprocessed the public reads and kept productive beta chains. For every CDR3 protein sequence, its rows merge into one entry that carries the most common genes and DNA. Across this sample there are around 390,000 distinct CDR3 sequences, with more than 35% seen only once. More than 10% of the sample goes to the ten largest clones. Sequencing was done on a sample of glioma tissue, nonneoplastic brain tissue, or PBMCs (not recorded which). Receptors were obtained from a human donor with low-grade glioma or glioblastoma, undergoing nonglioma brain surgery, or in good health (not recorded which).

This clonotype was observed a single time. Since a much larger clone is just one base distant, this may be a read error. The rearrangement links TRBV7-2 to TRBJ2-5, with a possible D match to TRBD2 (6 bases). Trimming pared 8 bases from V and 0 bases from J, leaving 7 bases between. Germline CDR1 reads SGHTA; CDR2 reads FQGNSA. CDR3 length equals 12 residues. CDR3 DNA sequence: TGTGCCAGCCCGGGGGACCAAGAGACCCAGTACTTC. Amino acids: CASPGDQETQYF. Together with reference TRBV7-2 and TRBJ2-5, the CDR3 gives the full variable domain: GAGVSQSPSNKVTEKGKDVELRCDPISGHTALYWYRQSLGQGLEFLIYFQGNSAPDKSGLPSDRFSAERTGGSVSTLTIQRTQQEDSAVYLCASPGDQETQYFGPGTRLLVL.

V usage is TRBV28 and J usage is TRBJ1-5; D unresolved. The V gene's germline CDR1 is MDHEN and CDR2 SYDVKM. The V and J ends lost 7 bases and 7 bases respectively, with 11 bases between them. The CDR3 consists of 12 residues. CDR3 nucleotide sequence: TGTGCCAGCACCCAACAGTACCAGCCCCAGCATTTT. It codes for CASTQQYQPQHF.

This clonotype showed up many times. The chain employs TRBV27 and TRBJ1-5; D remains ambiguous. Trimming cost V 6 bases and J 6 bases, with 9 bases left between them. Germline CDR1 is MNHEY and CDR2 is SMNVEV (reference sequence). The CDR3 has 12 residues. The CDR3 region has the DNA TGTGCCAGCAGCCTAGTGGGTCAGCCCCAGCATTTT. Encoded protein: CASSLVGQPQHF.

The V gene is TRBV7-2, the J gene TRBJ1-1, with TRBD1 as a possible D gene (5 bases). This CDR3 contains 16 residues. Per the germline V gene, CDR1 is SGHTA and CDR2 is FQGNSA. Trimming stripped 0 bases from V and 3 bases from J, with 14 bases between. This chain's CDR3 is CASSLAPGSVYTEAFF. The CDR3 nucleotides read TGTGCCAGCAGCTTAGCGCCAGGGTCGGTTTACACTGAAGCTTTCTTT.

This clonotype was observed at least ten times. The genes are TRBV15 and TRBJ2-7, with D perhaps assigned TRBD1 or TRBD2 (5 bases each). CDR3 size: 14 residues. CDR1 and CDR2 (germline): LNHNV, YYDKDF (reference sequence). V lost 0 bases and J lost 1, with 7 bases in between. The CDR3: CATSRDWGSYEQYF. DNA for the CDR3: TGTGCCACCAGCAGAGACTGGGGGTCCTACGAGCAGTACTTC.

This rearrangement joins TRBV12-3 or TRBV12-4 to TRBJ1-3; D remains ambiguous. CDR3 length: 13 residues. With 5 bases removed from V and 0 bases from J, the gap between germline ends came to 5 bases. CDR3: CASSPDSGNTIYF. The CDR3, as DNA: TGTGCCAGCAGTCCTGACTCTGGAAACACCATATATTTT.

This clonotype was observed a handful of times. For the CDR3, the DNA is TGCAGTGCCCCCCTCATGACTAGCGGGAGGGCCCGGTTAGGCAATGAGCAGTTCTTC. This encodes CSAPLMTSGRARLGNEQFF. The rearrangement uses TRBV20-1 and TRBJ2-1; TRBD2 matches 14 bases. The CDR3 is made up of 19 amino acids. J was trimmed by 6 bases and V by 6 bases; bases with no gene match: 19. Germline CDR1 is DFQATT and CDR2 is SNEGSKA (reference sequence).

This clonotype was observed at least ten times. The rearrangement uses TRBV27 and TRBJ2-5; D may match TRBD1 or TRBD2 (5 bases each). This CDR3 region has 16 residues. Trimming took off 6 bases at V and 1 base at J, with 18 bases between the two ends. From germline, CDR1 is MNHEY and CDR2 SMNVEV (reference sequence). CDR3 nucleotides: TGTGCCAGCAGGAGGGCTAGCAGGGTCGGCCAAGAGACCCAGTACTTC. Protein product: CASRRASRVGQETQYF.

The CDR3 loop reads CASSEGYRGLTGGPFF. CDR3 coding DNA: TGTGCCAGCAGTGAAGGGTATAGGGGTTTAACCGGGGGGCCGTTTTTT. The chain links TRBV6-5 to TRBJ2-2; tentatively, D is TRBD2 (7 bases). V was pared by 5 bases and J by 16 bases, with 29 bases between. CDR1 MNHEY and CDR2 SVGAGI come from the germline V gene. CDR3 length: 16 residues.

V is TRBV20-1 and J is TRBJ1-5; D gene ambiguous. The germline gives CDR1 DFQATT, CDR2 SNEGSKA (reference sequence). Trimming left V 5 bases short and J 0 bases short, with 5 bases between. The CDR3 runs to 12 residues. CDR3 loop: CSAGNSNQPQHF. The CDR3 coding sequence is TGCAGTGCTGGAAATAGCAATCAGCCCCAGCATTTT.

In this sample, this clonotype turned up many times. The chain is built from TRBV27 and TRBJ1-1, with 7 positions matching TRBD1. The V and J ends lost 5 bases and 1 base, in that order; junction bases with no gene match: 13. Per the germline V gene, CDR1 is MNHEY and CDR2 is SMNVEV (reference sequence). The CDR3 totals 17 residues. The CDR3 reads CASSPNLRQGGNTEAFF. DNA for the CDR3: TGTGCCAGCAGTCCGAACCTCCGACAGGGCGGGAACACTGAAGCTTTCTTT.

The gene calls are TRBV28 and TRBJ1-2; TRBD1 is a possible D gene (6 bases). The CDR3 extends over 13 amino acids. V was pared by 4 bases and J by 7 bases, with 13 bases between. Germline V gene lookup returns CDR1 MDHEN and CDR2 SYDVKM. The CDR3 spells CASSSPPRGGYTF. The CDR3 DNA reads TGTGCCAGCAGTTCTCCACCCAGGGGTGGCTACACCTTC.

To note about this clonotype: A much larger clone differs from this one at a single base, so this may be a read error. The CDR3 reads CASTSSTEGNYGYTF. CDR3 DNA sequence: TGTGCCAGCACTTCCTCGACAGAAGGAAACTATGGCTACACCTTC. V and J are TRBV27 and TRBJ1-2; D possibly corresponds to TRBD1 (5 bases). This CDR3 has 15 residues. Germline lookup yields CDR1 MNHEY and CDR2 SMNVEV (reference sequence). V was cut by 7 bases and J by 2 bases, with 17 bases left in between.